A selection of T cell receptor beta chains follows, all from one sample in a study of blood T cells in healthy people across ages. TCRdb re-called the 5' RACE reads through MiXCR, storing one row per CDR3 protein. The table shows approximately 690,000 distinct CDR3 sequences, with 58% occurring only once. The source material was blood. All receptors come from a man in his 60s in good health. Each CDR3 is given with its conserved first and last residue. A D gene is named only where the DNA matches it firmly. Size tells how often a clone was seen (once, few, many) or the class of an expanded clone, and some rows leave it out.

>TRBJ2-7|NA|TRBV5-1|TRBD1
CASSLTGDSQYEQYF
TGCGCCAGCAGCTTGACTGGGGACAGTCAATACGAGCAGTACTTC
>TRBJ1-4|NA|TRBV6-4|NA
CGGPLGDGSNEKLFF
TGTGGGGGCCCACTAGGGGACGGATCTAATGAAAAACTGTTTTTT
>TRBJ2-1|few|TRBV27|TRBD2
CASSLGTSDSNEQFF
TGTGCCAGCAGTTTGGGGACTAGCGACTCCAATGAGCAGTTCTTC
>TRBJ2-2|once|TRBV5-1|NA
CASSSEGGRTGELFF
TGCGCCAGCAGTTCCGAGGGGGGACGGACCGGGGAGCTGTTTTTT
>TRBJ2-7|NA|TRBV7-9|NA
CASSLKGGGPYEQYF
TGTGCCAGCAGCTTAAAAGGGGGGGGCCCCTACGAGCAGTACTTC
>TRBJ2-1|few|TRBV28|NA
CASTSGGHYNEQFF
TGTGCCAGCACCTCGGGGGGCCATTACAATGAGCAGTTCTTC
>TRBJ2-6|NA|TRBV21-1|NA
CASRGLAGGPNSGANVLTF
TGTGCCAGCAGGGGACTAGCGGGGGGGCCAAACTCCGGGGCCAACGTCCTGACTTTC
>TRBJ2-1|once|TRBV28|TRBD2
CASTTGLAGGLGQFF
TGTGCCAGCACCACGGGTCTAGCGGGGGGGCTTGGGCAGTTCTTC
>TRBJ1-5|NA|TRBV28|NA
CASSSGGQGNQPQHF
TGTGCCAGCAGTTCGGGGGGGCAGGGAAACCAGCCCCAGCATTTT
>TRBJ2-1|NA|TRBV6-1|TRBD1
CASSERQGASEQFF
TGTGCCAGCAGTGAACGTCAGGGGGCGAGTGAGCAGTTCTTC
>TRBJ2-3|NA|TRBV12-3/TRBV12-4|NA
CASRGDGTQYF
TGTGCCAGCAGGGGGGACGGTACGCAGTATTTT
>TRBJ2-1|NA|TRBV24-1|NA
CATSESRYGNEQFF
TGTGCCACCAGTGAGTCTCGGTACGGGAATGAGCAGTTCTTC
>TRBJ2-7|NA|TRBV12-3/TRBV12-4|TRBD2
CASSPGLALSYEQYF
TGTGCCAGCAGCCCGGGACTAGCGCTCTCCTACGAGCAGTACTTC
>TRBJ2-3|few|TRBV7-9|NA
CASSFESNTQYF
TGTGCCAGCAGCTTCGAGTCGAATACGCAGTATTTT
>TRBJ1-6|NA|TRBV2|NA
CASSESGSYSPLHF
TGTGCCAGCAGTGAATCCGGGTCCTATTCACCCCTCCACTTT
>TRBJ2-5|many|TRBV2|NA
CASRLRETQYF
TGTGCCAGCAGACTGAGGGAGACCCAGTACTTC
>TRBJ2-4|few|TRBV6-5|TRBD1
CATRQGQDIQYF
TGTGCCACCCGACAGGGACAGGACATTCAGTACTTC
>TRBJ2-3|NA|TRBV9|TRBD2
CASSVAGTSGSSTDTQYF
TGTGCCAGCAGCGTAGCAGGGACTAGCGGCTCAAGCACAGATACGCAGTATTTT
>TRBJ2-7|NA|TRBV20-1|TRBD2
CSARRPGTSGYEQYF
TGCAGTGCTAGGAGGCCCGGGACTAGCGGCTACGAGCAGTACTTC
>TRBJ2-5|NA|TRBV20-1|NA
CSGWGQETQYF
TGCAGCGGGTGGGGGCAAGAGACCCAGTACTTC
>TRBJ2-7|NA|TRBV4-1|TRBD1
CASSQDNRGTGYNEQYF
TGCGCCAGCAGCCAAGATAACAGGGGGACGGGGTACAATGAGCAGTACTTC
>TRBJ2-6|many|TRBV7-2|TRBD1
CASTRDRVGSGANVLTF
TGTGCCAGCACGCGTGACAGGGTGGGGAGTGGGGCCAACGTCCTGACTTTC
>TRBJ2-5|once|TRBV11-2|TRBD1
CASSPHRGASQTQYF
TGTGCCAGCAGCCCCCACAGGGGCGCATCACAGACCCAGTACTTC
>TRBJ2-7|few|TRBV18|NA
CASSPSGEEQYF
TGTGCCAGCTCACCGTCAGGGGAGGAGCAGTACTTC
>TRBJ1-3|NA|TRBV11-2|NA
CASSPSRGSSGNTIYF
TGTGCCAGCAGCCCCTCCAGGGGTAGCTCTGGAAACACCATATATTTT
>TRBJ1-1|NA|TRBV29-1|NA
CSVAQVSDTEAFF
TGCAGCGTCGCTCAGGTTTCGGACACTGAAGCTTTCTTT
>TRBJ1-4|NA|TRBV29-1|NA
CSVYREVGEKLFF
TGCAGCGTGTACAGGGAGGTGGGCGAAAAACTGTTTTTT
>TRBJ2-5|few|TRBV2|TRBD2
CASREAGVRLETQYF
TGTGCCAGCAGGGAAGCGGGGGTGAGGTTGGAGACCCAGTACTTC
>TRBJ1-2|NA|TRBV4-1|NA
CASSQPQLGADYGYTF
TGCGCCAGCAGCCAACCCCAACTGGGGGCTGACTATGGCTACACCTTC
>TRBJ1-5|once|TRBV10-3|NA
CAISDRGSQPQHF
TGTGCCATCAGTGACAGGGGCAGCCAGCCCCAGCATTTT
>TRBJ2-2|once|TRBV7-8|NA
CASSLGGYRSRANTGELFF
TGTGCCAGCAGCTTAGGGGGATACAGGAGCCGCGCGAACACCGGGGAGCTGTTTTTT
>TRBJ2-1|NA|TRBV6-6|TRBD2
CASSPFGGRGGGQFF
TGTGCCAGCAGTCCCTTTGGTGGTAGAGGCGGGGGGCAGTTCTTC
>TRBJ1-2|NA|TRBV29-1|TRBD1
CSVWTGGLNGYTF
TGCAGCGTCTGGACAGGGGGCCTGAATGGCTACACCTTC
>TRBJ1-2|NA|TRBV29-1|TRBD1
CSAPIQGAGYGYTF
TGCAGCGCCCCAATACAGGGGGCTGGCTATGGCTACACCTTC
>TRBJ2-1|NA|TRBV15|TRBD2
CATSRGLAGGYNEQFF
TGTGCCACCAGCCGAGGACTAGCGGGGGGGTACAATGAGCAGTTCTTC
>TRBJ2-7|NA|TRBV11-2|NA
CASSLREDSYNEQYF
TGTGCCAGCAGCTTACGAGAGGACAGCTACAATGAGCAGTACTTC
>TRBJ2-3|few|TRBV25-1|NA
CASSDVGSTDTQYF
TGTGCCAGCAGTGATGTCGGGAGCACAGATACGCAGTATTTT
>TRBJ1-1|NA|TRBV12-3/TRBV12-4|NA
CASSLVDSAFF
TGTGCCAGCAGTTTAGTCGATTCAGCTTTCTTT
>TRBJ1-1|NA|TRBV7-9|NA
CASSLGGTGEAFF
TGTGCCAGCAGCTTAGGGGGAACTGGTGAAGCTTTCTTT
>TRBJ1-6|NA|TRBV4-1|NA
CASSQRQVSTSSYNSPLHF
TGCGCCAGCAGCCAACGACAGGTCAGCACTAGCTCCTATAATTCACCCCTCCACTTT
>TRBJ2-3|NA|TRBV10-3|TRBD2
CAISLAGLTDTQYF
TGTGCCATCAGTCTAGCGGGGCTCACAGATACGCAGTATTTT
>TRBJ2-5|NA|TRBV7-6|NA
CASSVAVRETQYF
TGTGCCAGCAGCGTAGCTGTAAGGGAGACCCAGTACTTC